This T cell receptor beta chain comes out of a study of blood T cell repertoires in COVID-19. Study-level background: The analysed material was cDNA or gDNA that came from T cells, B-cell-depleted T cells, or PBMCs.

The CDR3 loop spans 13 amino acids. Germline V gene data show CDR1 as SQVTM and CDR2 as ANQGSEA. V was clipped by 3 bases and J by 9 bases, with 15 bases between them. Profiling relied on immunoSEQ multiplex PCR, and the TCRdb table lists in-frame clones only, not all of them. The sample includes under 300,000 clones, around 80% of them seen just once. V and J are TRBV29-1 and TRBJ2-1; TRBD1 might be the D (6 bases). Sequenced material: peripheral blood. The clonotype was recovered from a human donor in a cohort sampled during active COVID-19. The CDR3, as DNA: TGCAGCGTTGATTCCAGGGGATTGGGTGAGCAGTTCTTC. Its protein product is CSVDSRGLGEQFF.